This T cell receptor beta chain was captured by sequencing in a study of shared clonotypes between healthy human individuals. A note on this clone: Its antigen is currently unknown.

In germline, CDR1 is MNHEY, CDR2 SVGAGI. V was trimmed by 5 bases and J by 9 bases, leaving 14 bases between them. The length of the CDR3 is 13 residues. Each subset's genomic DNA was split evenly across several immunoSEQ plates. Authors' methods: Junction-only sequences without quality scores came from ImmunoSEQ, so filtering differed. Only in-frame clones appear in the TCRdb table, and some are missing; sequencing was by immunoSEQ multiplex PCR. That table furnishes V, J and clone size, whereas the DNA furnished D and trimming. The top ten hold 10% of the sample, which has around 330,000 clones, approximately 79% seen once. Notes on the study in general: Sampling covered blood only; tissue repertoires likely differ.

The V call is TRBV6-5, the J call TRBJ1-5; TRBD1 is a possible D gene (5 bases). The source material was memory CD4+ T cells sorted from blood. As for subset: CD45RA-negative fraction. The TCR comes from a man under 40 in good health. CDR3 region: CASSRDGGGPQHF. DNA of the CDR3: TGTGCCAGCAGTCGGGACGGTGGAGGGCCCCAGCATTTT.